This T cell receptor beta chain is from a study of regulatory T cells in long-lasting Graves disease. Study-wide results and limits: Persistent patients had more shared public clonotypes (around 2,500) than new patients (roughly 900). Persistent disease showed a preference for TRBV28, TRBJ1-2 and TRBJ2-5.

The V gene's germline CDR1 is SGHNT and CDR2 YENEEA. Germline trimming cut 5 bases from V and 8 bases from J; bases unmatched to any gene: 10. This CDR3 is built from 16 residues. Time point here: newly diagnosed GD, antithyroid drugs for less than 3 months. RNA from PBMCs was the source of the TCR library. HTBI primers from iRepertoire and Arm-PCR of CDR3 regions yielded the TCR beta libraries. Per the original methods: Analysis of the samples identified 50 to 65 TRBV and 13 to 15 TRBJ segments. From the multiplex PCR reads, TCRdb called clonotypes with MiXCR, one entry per CDR3 protein. TCRdb's processing, not the authors', yielded these V and J calls. Counted here are about 440,000 distinct CDR3 sequences, 14% to 15% occurring once; the ten biggest clones make up around 15%. Of note for this clonotype: What it recognizes is unknown. A read error is the likely source, as a far larger clone sits one nucleotide away.

The sample was also linked to a second study, of T cells in Graves' hyperthyroidism and ophthalmopathy. As that report states: Diagnosis of hyperthyroidism was new in patients aged 18 to 65, and its duration was under 2 months.

The chain recombines TRBV11-3 with TRBJ2-1; TRBD2 matches at 12 bases. The sequence was obtained from a woman in her 30s with Graves disease. This specimen consisted of peripheral blood mononuclear cells (PBMCs), obtained at new diagnosis, from a patient treated with antithyroid drugs. CDR3 region: CASSPSGRALGDEQFF. CDR3 in DNA: TGTGCCAGCAGCCCTAGCGGGAGGGCCCTCGGTGATGAGCAGTTCTTC.